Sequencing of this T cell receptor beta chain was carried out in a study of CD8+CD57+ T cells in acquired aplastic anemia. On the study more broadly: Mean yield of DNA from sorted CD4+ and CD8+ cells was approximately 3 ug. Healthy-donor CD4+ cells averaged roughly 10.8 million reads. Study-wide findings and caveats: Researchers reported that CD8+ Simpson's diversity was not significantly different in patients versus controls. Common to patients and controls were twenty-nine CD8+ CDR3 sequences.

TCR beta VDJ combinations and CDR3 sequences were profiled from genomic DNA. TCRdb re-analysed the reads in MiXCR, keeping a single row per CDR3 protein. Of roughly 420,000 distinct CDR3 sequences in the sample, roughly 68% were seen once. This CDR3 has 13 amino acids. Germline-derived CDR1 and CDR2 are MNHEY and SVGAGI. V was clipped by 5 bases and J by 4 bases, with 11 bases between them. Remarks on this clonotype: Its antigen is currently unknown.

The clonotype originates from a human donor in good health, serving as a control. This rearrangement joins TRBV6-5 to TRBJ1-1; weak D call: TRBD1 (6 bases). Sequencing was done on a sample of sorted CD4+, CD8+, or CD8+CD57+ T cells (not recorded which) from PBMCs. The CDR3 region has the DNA TGTGCCAGCAGTCAACAGGGTACCACTGAAGCTTTCTTT. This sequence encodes CASSQQGTTEAFF.